What follows describes a single T cell receptor beta chain. Antigen: not known. Within the sample, other DNA sequences also encode this same CDR3. This sample stems from a study of T cell responses to AZD1222 COVID-19 vaccine. Points from the study as a whole: Reportedly, close to half of spike-specific TCRs are directed against unmutated variant regions. The sample set comprised mostly white British donors with more females, and clonal diversity was possibly underestimated.

The length of the CDR3 is 14 residues. V gave up 5 bases and J gave up 2 bases; unmatched junction bases: 4. From germline, CDR1 is SGHTA and CDR2 FQGNSA. The method was immunoSEQ multiplex PCR; TCRdb's version includes in-frame clones alone and lacks a portion of them. The sample includes 95,000 to 150,000 clones, just over 90% seen only once; the top ten take more than 6%. This chain connects TRBV7-2 to TRBJ1-1; TRBD1 aligns across 8 bases. This TCR was sampled from an adult in good health. Sequenced here: peripheral blood, sampled on day 0 of AZD1222 vaccination. CDR3 sequence reads: CASSLGQGNTEAFF. CDR3 nucleotide sequence: TGTGCCAGCAGCCTAGGACAGGGAAACACTGAAGCTTTCTTT.